This T cell receptor (beta chain) originates from a study of blood T cells in healthy people across ages. Points on this clonotype: Its cognate antigen is unknown.

The authors ran a second PCR of about 6 to 11 cycles using a sample-barcoded 5' primer and a J-beta primer mix. TCRdb recomputed calls from the 5' RACE reads with MiXCR, one row per CDR3 protein. The repertoire has around 500,000 distinct CDR3 sequences, roughly 43% of them found once; the top ten carry around 23%. Study results and limitations: Naive T cell percentage and TCR beta diversity correlated strongly.

Trimming pared 5 bases from V and 1 base from J, leaving 15 bases between. Germline CDR1 reads ENHRY; CDR2 reads SYGVKD. The CDR3 has 15 residues. The chain employs TRBV10-3 and TRBJ2-7, with D tentatively TRBD1 (6 bases). The source material was blood. The TCR sequence derives from a man older than 75 in good health. The CDR3 sequence is CAISNRDKESYEQYF. Here the CDR3 DNA reads TGTGCCATCAGTAACCGGGACAAGGAATCCTACGAGCAGTACTTC.